These T cell receptor beta chains were read from a single sample in a study of blood T cell repertoires in COVID-19. This table comes from immunoSEQ multiplex PCR, and its TCRdb copy is limited to in-frame clones, with some not included. This table has approximately 210,000 clones, about nine tenths appearing once. Sequencing was carried out using PBMCs or T cells enriched from blood (not recorded which). These receptors came from a woman aged 25-40 years who had recovered from COVID-19. Each CDR3 is given with its conserved first and last residue. Fields, in order: D gene, clone size, J gene, V gene, CDR3 DNA, CDR3 protein. A D gene is named only where the DNA matches it firmly. Rows may omit the clone size; those that give it use once, few, many or a size class.

D gene: TRBD1
clone size: NA
J gene: TRBJ1-2
V gene: TRBV6-5
CDR3 DNA: TGTGCCAGCAGCAAGGGGACAGGGGGTTATGGCTACACCTTC
CDR3 protein: CASSKGTGGYGYTF

D gene: NA
clone size: NA
J gene: TRBJ2-1
V gene: TRBV6-5
CDR3 DNA: TGTGCCAGCACGGTGTCTAAATACAATGAGCAGTTCTTC
CDR3 protein: CASTVSKYNEQFF

D gene: NA
clone size: NA
J gene: TRBJ1-1
V gene: TRBV19
CDR3 DNA: TGTGCCAGTAGTGTTGGCGGGGGCTGGACTGAAGCTTTCTTT
CDR3 protein: CASSVGGGWTEAFF

D gene: TRBD1
clone size: NA
J gene: TRBJ1-2
V gene: TRBV19
CDR3 DNA: TGTGCCAGTAGTACTTCGACAGGGGGCAGCTATGGCTACACCTTC
CDR3 protein: CASSTSTGGSYGYTF

D gene: NA
clone size: NA
J gene: TRBJ2-3
V gene: TRBV7-2
CDR3 DNA: TGTGCCAGCAGCTCATGGGGCCGCACAGATACGCAGTATTTT
CDR3 protein: CASSSWGRTDTQYF

D gene: NA
clone size: NA
J gene: TRBJ1-4
V gene: TRBV7-7
CDR3 DNA: TGTGCTAGCAGCGCCTCAACAGGTCATGAAAAACTGTTTTTT
CDR3 protein: CASSASTGHEKLFF

D gene: NA
clone size: NA
J gene: TRBJ1-1
V gene: TRBV18
CDR3 DNA: TGTGCCAGCTCACCACTGCGTTCCGAACAGACAGACACTGAAGCTTTCTTT
CDR3 protein: CASSPLRSEQTDTEAFF

D gene: NA
clone size: NA
J gene: TRBJ1-3
V gene: TRBV2
CDR3 DNA: TGTGCCAGCAGTGAGGGGAGACATTCTGGAAACACCATATATTTT
CDR3 protein: CASSEGRHSGNTIYF

D gene: NA
clone size: NA
J gene: TRBJ2-5
V gene: TRBV11-2
CDR3 DNA: TGTGCCAGCAGCTTAGCCACGGGGGAAGAGACCCAGTACTTC
CDR3 protein: CASSLATGEETQYF

D gene: TRBD1
clone size: NA
J gene: TRBJ2-7
V gene: TRBV19
CDR3 DNA: TGTGCCAGTAGAACCCGGGACAGGGGGCAGTACGAGCAGTACTTC
CDR3 protein: CASRTRDRGQYEQYF

D gene: TRBD2
clone size: NA
J gene: TRBJ2-7
V gene: TRBV7-3
CDR3 DNA: TGTGCCAGCAGCTTAAGTGGCGGGAGCTCCTACGAGCAGTACTTC
CDR3 protein: CASSLSGGSSYEQYF

D gene: NA
clone size: NA
J gene: TRBJ2-1
V gene: TRBV24-1
CDR3 DNA: TGTGCCACTTCGGACAGCTCCTACAATGAGCAGTTCTTC
CDR3 protein: CATSDSSYNEQFF

D gene: NA
clone size: NA
J gene: TRBJ2-2
V gene: TRBV24-1
CDR3 DNA: TGTGCCACCAGTGATGGGCCAGAGCCGGAGCTGTTTTTT
CDR3 protein: CATSDGPEPELFF

D gene: TRBD2
clone size: NA
J gene: TRBJ2-7
V gene: TRBV19
CDR3 DNA: TGTGCCAGTAGTAATATGGGACTAAGATCGCACGAGCAGTACTTC
CDR3 protein: CASSNMGLRSHEQYF

D gene: NA
clone size: NA
J gene: TRBJ1-4
V gene: TRBV28
CDR3 DNA: TGTGCCAGCAGTTTTCGCCCGGGTGGTGAAAAACTGTTTTTT
CDR3 protein: CASSFRPGGEKLFF

D gene: NA
clone size: NA
J gene: TRBJ2-3
V gene: TRBV10-3
CDR3 DNA: TGTGCCATCAGTGCGGAGGACAGAGACACAGATACGCAGTATTTT
CDR3 protein: CAISAEDRDTDTQYF

D gene: TRBD2
clone size: once
J gene: TRBJ2-7
V gene: TRBV4-3
CDR3 DNA: TGCGCCAGCAGCCAAGATCTGGCGGGAGGTTGGGCCTACGAGCAGTACTTC
CDR3 protein: CASSQDLAGGWAYEQYF

D gene: NA
clone size: NA
J gene: TRBJ1-5
V gene: TRBV24-1
CDR3 DNA: TGTGCCACCAGTGAGACCGACTCAGAGGTGAGCAATCAGCCCCAGCATTTT
CDR3 protein: CATSETDSEVSNQPQHF

D gene: TRBD2
clone size: NA
J gene: TRBJ2-3
V gene: TRBV3-1/TRBV3-2
CDR3 DNA: TGTGCCAGCAGCCCCCTAGCGGGGTCTACAGATACGCAGTATTTT
CDR3 protein: CASSPLAGSTDTQYF

D gene: TRBD1
clone size: NA
J gene: TRBJ1-2
V gene: TRBV10-3
CDR3 DNA: TGTGCCATCAGTGGACCGGGACAGGGGGCGGTTGGCTACACCTTC
CDR3 protein: CAISGPGQGAVGYTF

D gene: TRBD2
clone size: NA
J gene: TRBJ2-1
V gene: TRBV3-1/TRBV3-2
CDR3 DNA: TGTGCCAGCAGCCCCGGACTAGCCTCCTACAATGAGCAGTTCTTC
CDR3 protein: CASSPGLASYNEQFF

D gene: TRBD1
clone size: NA
J gene: TRBJ1-1
V gene: TRBV7-9
CDR3 DNA: TGTGCCAGCAGCTTAAGGGGGCTATGGGACACTGAAGCTTTCTTT
CDR3 protein: CASSLRGLWDTEAFF

D gene: TRBD2
clone size: NA
J gene: TRBJ2-2
V gene: TRBV27
CDR3 DNA: TGTGCCAGCACGGGACTAGCGGGATATTACGACACCGGGGAGCTGTTTTTT
CDR3 protein: CASTGLAGYYDTGELFF